These 20 T cell receptor beta chains came from one sample sequenced in a study of graft-versus-host responses after intestinal transplantation. The assay was immunoSEQ multiplex PCR, and TCRdb's table has in-frame clones only and misses some. The sample contains 95,000 to 150,000 clones, approximately 95% of which appear only once. The antigens these receptors bind are not known. Material: unstimulated CD4+ T cells sorted from spleen or lymph node cells, obtained before intestinal transplant. These receptors all come from a human donor who received an intestinal transplant.

The chain has TRBV27 and TRBJ2-5; D remains ambiguous. This CDR3 is built from 12 residues. CDR1 and CDR2 from the germline V gene are MNHEY and SMNVEV (reference sequence). Trimming stripped 6 bases from V and 1 base from J, with 6 bases between. The CDR3, as DNA: TGTGCCAGCAGGGACCTCCAAGAGACCCAGTACTTC. It is translated as CASRDLQETQYF.

This clone has just a few counts. The chain carries TRBV6-6 and TRBJ1-1; 9 nucleotides line up with TRBD1. CDR1 MNHNY and CDR2 SVGAGI come from the germline V gene (reference sequence). The CDR3 is 15 amino acids. J was trimmed by 1 base and V by 2 bases; bases with no gene match: 2. CDR3 nucleotide sequence: TGTGCCAGCAGTTACCCGGGACAGGGGAACACTGAAGCTTTCTTT. Its protein is CASSYPGQGNTEAFF.

In this sample, this clone turned up a few times. V gene TRBV4-2 combines with J gene TRBJ2-3; TRBD2 is a possible D gene (6 bases). Germline V CDR1 and CDR2: LGHNA, YNFKEQ. Trimming cost V 4 bases and J 6 bases, with 14 bases left between them. The CDR3 extends over 14 amino acids. CDR3 sequence: CASSPREIGDTQYF. In DNA form, the CDR3 reads TGTGCCAGCAGCCCTCGGGAGATTGGTGATACGCAGTATTTT.

The chain links TRBV19 to TRBJ2-2; TRBD2 matches at 11 bases. Germline loops: CDR1 LNHDA, CDR2 SQIVND (reference sequence). J was trimmed by 1 base and V by 3 bases; bases with no gene match: 10. The CDR3 length is 19 residues. The chain's CDR3 is CASSIRGTSGLRNTGELFF. CDR3 in DNA: TGTGCCAGTAGTATTCGGGGGACTAGCGGACTAAGGAACACCGGGGAGCTGTTTTTT.

V usage is TRBV19 and J usage is TRBJ1-5; D is unclear. Germline loops: CDR1 LNHDA, CDR2 SQIVND (reference sequence). This CDR3 region has 14 residues. The germline V and J ends were trimmed by 7 bases and 0 bases, with 10 bases remaining between them. CDR3 bases: TGTGCCAGTAACCCTTTGGTTAGCAATCAGCCCCAGCATTTT. This sequence encodes CASNPLVSNQPQHF.

The genes are TRBV29-1 and TRBJ2-1; 8 nucleotides align to TRBD1. The CDR3 has 15 amino acids. The germline CDR1 and CDR2 sequences are SQVTM and ANQGSEA. V trimming: 1 base; J trimming: 6 bases; junction bases outside the gene matches: 8. The CDR3 reads CSVEGFGTGRNEQFF. The CDR3 DNA sequence: TGCAGCGTTGAAGGTTTCGGGACAGGACGCAATGAGCAGTTCTTC.

V usage is TRBV15 and J usage is TRBJ2-5; D tentatively fits TRBD1 or TRBD2 (5 bases each). Trimming took 5 bases from V and 4 from J, leaving 17 bases between them. The CDR3 covers 15 residues. From germline, CDR1 is LNHNV and CDR2 YYDKDF (reference sequence). The CDR3, as DNA: TGTGCCACCAGCTGGCGCCCGGGACCTATAGAGACCCAGTACTTC. Protein sequence: CATSWRPGPIETQYF.

This clone was detected once. The chain has TRBV18 and TRBJ1-5; tentatively, D is TRBD1 (5 bases). The germline V gene encodes CDR1 KGHSH and CDR2 LQKENI. The CDR3 consists of 15 residues. Trimming removed 2 bases at V and 3 bases at J, with 11 bases between. CDR3 in DNA: TGTGCCAGCTCACCAGTCCAGGGCCCCAATCAGCCCCAGCATTTT. It codes for CASSPVQGPNQPQHF.

The CDR3 here is CASRISGTGGAQPQHF. The DNA for the CDR3 is TGTGCCAGCAGAATCTCCGGGACAGGGGGGGCTCAGCCCCAGCATTTT. The chain has TRBV7-2 and TRBJ1-5, with TRBD1 matching over 11 bases. Germline values: CDR1 SGHTA, CDR2 FQGNSA. The CDR3 totals 16 residues. Germline trimming cut 6 bases from V and 6 bases from J; bases unmatched to any gene: 10.

The chain combines TRBV27 with TRBJ2-1; 9 nucleotides match TRBD2. The V segment lost 2 bases and the J segment 9 bases; nucleotides outside the gene matches: 5. The CDR3 loop spans 14 amino acids. Germline V gives CDR1 MNHEY, CDR2 SMNVEV (reference sequence). The CDR3 nucleotides read TGTGCCAGCAGTTTACTTAGCGGGAGCGGTGAGCAGTTCTTC. Its translation: CASSLLSGSGEQFF.

The rearrangement uses TRBV7-3 and TRBJ2-3; perhaps TRBD2 as D (5 bases). This CDR3 comprises 13 residues. The germline gives CDR1 SGHTA, CDR2 FQGTGA. V lost 4 bases to trimming and J lost 0 bases, with 5 bases between them. In nucleotides, the CDR3 is TGTGCCAGCAGCTGGACTAGCACAGATACGCAGTATTTT. Its protein product is CASSWTSTDTQYF.

The chain carries TRBV27 and TRBJ2-7; 8 positions agree with TRBD2. The CDR3 runs to 15 residues. Trimming at V came to 9 bases and at J to 5 bases, leaving 15 bases not matched to a gene. Per the germline V gene, CDR1 is MNHEY and CDR2 is SMNVEV (reference sequence). In DNA, the CDR3 is TGTGCCAGTGGCCTCAGCGGGAGCGCTGGGAACGAGCAGTACTTC. Protein: CASGLSGSAGNEQYF.

The chain links TRBV18 to TRBJ1-1; the D gene is possibly TRBD1 (5 bases). V was cut by 4 bases and J by 1 base, with 10 bases left in between. The CDR3 totals 14 residues. Germline assignment: CDR1 KGHSH and CDR2 LQKENI. The CDR3 DNA sequence: TGTGCCAGCTCACTACAGGAGCGGAACACTGAAGCTTTCTTT. Translating it yields CASSLQERNTEAFF.

V is TRBV7-8 and J is TRBJ2-1, with no clear D. Germline lookup yields CDR1 SGHVS and CDR2 FQNEAQ. This CDR3 has 16 residues. Between the trimmed V and J ends, which lost 1 base and 0 bases, there was a span of 10 bases. CDR3 sequence: CASSLDLAVSYNEQFF. CDR3 bases: TGTGCCAGCAGCTTAGACCTCGCGGTCTCCTACAATGAGCAGTTCTTC.

The rearrangement links TRBV11-2 to TRBJ2-5, with D maybe TRBD2 (5 bases). V lost 1 base and J 3 bases, leaving 15 bases between the germline ends. CDR1 and CDR2 from the germline V gene are SGHAT and FQNNGV. This CDR3 is 16 amino acids long. CDR3 nucleotides: TGTGCCAGCAGCTTAGGAGAGGCGGGTTCAAAAGAGACCCAGTACTTC. This encodes CASSLGEAGSKETQYF.

This chain joins TRBV19 and TRBJ1-2; D is unresolved. V was cut by 7 bases and J by 2 bases, with 14 bases left in between. In germline, CDR1 is LNHDA, CDR2 SQIVND (reference sequence). This CDR3 spans 14 amino acids. CDR3 DNA sequence: TGTGCCAGTAAACCCGGAGTACAGAACTATGGCTACACCTTC. Protein product: CASKPGVQNYGYTF.

This chain links TRBV7-3 with TRBJ1-1; D not resolved. The CDR3 loop spans 13 amino acids. Germline CDR1 and CDR2: SGHTA and FQGTGA. Between the trimmed V and J ends, which lost 5 bases and 4 bases, there was a span of 11 bases. CDR3 bases: TGTGCCAGCAGCGTGGACCCAGGCACTGAAGCTTTCTTT. Its translation is CASSVDPGTEAFF.

The chain combines TRBV5-4 with TRBJ2-6; D not resolved. V was trimmed by 4 bases and J by 0 bases, leaving 14 bases between them. Germline V gives CDR1 SGHNT, CDR2 YYREEE (reference sequence). The CDR3 consists of 17 residues. The CDR3 nucleotides are TGTGCCAGCAGCCCGCGAGGTAGTCACTCTGGGGCCAACGTCCTGACTTTC. This encodes CASSPRGSHSGANVLTF.

CDR3 protein: CASSKETQYF. The CDR3, as DNA: TGTGCCAGCAGCAAAGAGACCCAGTACTTC. The rearrangement joins TRBV21-1 to TRBJ2-5. TRBV21-1 is a listed pseudogene. CDR3 length: 10 residues.

The gene calls are TRBV30 and TRBJ2-3, with a tentative D call TRBD2 (5 bases). The CDR3 extends over 13 amino acids. The V end lost 0 bases, the J end lost 6 bases, and 10 bases lay between the germline ends. The V gene's germline CDR1 is GTSNPN and CDR2 SVGIG (reference sequence). DNA of the CDR3: TGTGCCTGGAGTGTAGGGCCGGGGGATACGCAGTATTTT. Encoded protein: CAWSVGPGDTQYF.